A selection of T cell receptor beta chains follows, all from one sample in a study of Ad26.COV2.S vaccination and SARS-CoV-2 variants. Generated by immunoSEQ multiplex PCR, the TCRdb table keeps only in-frame clones and is missing some. This table holds around 300,000 clones, around 89% found once. Here the sequenced sample was peripheral blood, taken in a trial of Ad26.COV2.S vaccine versus placebo. The receptors here all came from a person aged 18-60 years who received the Ad26.COV2.S COVID-19 vaccine or a placebo. Each CDR3 is given with its conserved first and last residue. A D gene is named only where the DNA matches it firmly. Some rows mark clone size as missing; the rest say once, few, many or name a class of expanded clone.

TRBJ1-3 TRBV7-2 - - CASSLLGPGNTIYF TGTGCCAGCAGCTTACTGGGGCCTGGAAACACCATATATTTT
TRBJ2-7 TRBV28 - - CASSPTNIGGAGVAYEQYF TGTGCCAGCAGTCCAACCAATATAGGGGGGGCGGGAGTGGCCTACGAGCAGTACTTC
TRBJ2-3 TRBV3-1/TRBV3-2 - - CASSQGGGHTDTQYF TGTGCCAGCAGCCAGGGAGGGGGCCACACAGATACGCAGTATTTT
TRBJ2-5 TRBV2 - - CASSEGSGRSVETQYF TGTGCCAGCAGTGAAGGTTCAGGGCGAAGCGTAGAGACCCAGTACTTC
TRBJ1-6 TRBV14 - - CASSQEPYNSPLHF TGTGCCAGCAGCCAAGAACCGTATAATTCACCCCTCCACTTT
TRBJ2-2 TRBV6-5 - once CASRRSGANTGELFF TGTGCCAGCAGACGAAGCGGCGCGAACACCGGGGAGCTGTTTTTT
TRBJ2-1 TRBV11-2 - many CASSLPPTEHPNEQFF TGTGCCAGCAGCTTACCCCCCACAGAGCACCCCAATGAGCAGTTCTTC
TRBJ2-2 TRBV15 - - CATSREDLERRDTGELFF TGTGCCACCAGCAGAGAAGATTTAGAACGAAGGGACACCGGGGAGCTGTTTTTT
TRBJ1-5 TRBV2 - - CASSDGGNQPQHF TGTGCCAGCAGTGATGGTGGCAATCAGCCCCAGCATTTT
TRBJ2-3 TRBV6-5 TRBD2 - CASSSGTSQYF TGTGCCAGCAGTTCCGGGACTAGTCAGTATTTT
TRBJ1-1 TRBV24-1 - - CATRATTGEAFF TGTGCCACCAGAGCCACAACAGGGGAAGCTTTCTTT
TRBJ1-2 TRBV28 TRBD1 once CASSLNMGQTLYGYTF TGTGCCAGCAGTTTAAATATGGGACAGACGCTCTATGGCTACACCTTC
TRBJ1-2 TRBV4-1 - - CASSQIQAASNGYTF TGCGCCAGCAGCCAAATCCAGGCAGCTTCTAATGGCTACACCTTC
TRBJ1-3 TRBV18 TRBD1 - CASSPGQGASRSSGNTIYF TGTGCCAGCTCACCCGGACAGGGGGCCTCACGGAGCTCTGGAAACACCATATATTTT
TRBJ2-7 TRBV5-1 TRBD1 - CASSFGTGGTYEQYF TGCGCCAGCAGTTTCGGGACAGGGGGAACCTACGAGCAGTACTTC
TRBJ1-1 TRBV11-3 - few CASSLVASPEAFF TGTGCCAGCAGCTTAGTCGCGAGCCCTGAAGCTTTCTTT
TRBJ1-2 TRBV20-1 - - CSASSVDLRYGYTF TGCAGTGCTAGTTCCGTAGACCTACGCTATGGCTACACCTTC
TRBJ2-6 TRBV7-9 TRBD1 once CASSFGRTGAGANVLTF TGTGCCAGCAGCTTTGGGCGGACAGGGGCTGGGGCCAACGTCCTGACTTTC